These T cell receptor beta chains were read from a single sample in a study of blood T cells in healthy people across ages. TCRdb recomputed calls from the 5' RACE reads with MiXCR, one row per CDR3 protein. The table lists about a million distinct CDR3 sequences, 45% to 50% of them singletons. The sample was blood. These receptor sequences come from a man aged 25 to 40 in good health. The CDR3 runs from the conserved cysteine through the conserved F or W. D genes are given only for firm matches. The size entry is marked missing in some rows and otherwise reads once, few, many or a size class.

J gene: TRBJ1-1; D gene: TRBD1; V gene: TRBV3-1; clone size: few; CDR3 protein: CASSPGRRDREAFF; CDR3 DNA: TGTGCCAGCAGCCCGGGGCGCCGGGACAGGGAAGCTTTCTTT
J gene: TRBJ2-1; D gene: .; V gene: TRBV12-3/TRBV12-4; clone size: .; CDR3 protein: CASSRGAANEQFF; CDR3 DNA: TGTGCCAGCTCGAGGGGGGCCGCTAATGAGCAGTTCTTC
J gene: TRBJ2-3; D gene: .; V gene: TRBV2; clone size: few; CDR3 protein: CARQPGPSTDTQYF; CDR3 DNA: TGTGCCAGGCAACCGGGACCAAGCACAGATACGCAGTATTTT
J gene: TRBJ1-2; D gene: .; V gene: TRBV27; clone size: .; CDR3 protein: CASSSTGLYGYTF; CDR3 DNA: TGTGCCAGCAGTTCCACAGGACTCTATGGCTACACCTTC
J gene: TRBJ2-5; D gene: .; V gene: TRBV6-5; clone size: .; CDR3 protein: CASREDLGKETQYF; CDR3 DNA: TGTGCCAGCAGGGAAGATCTGGGGAAAGAGACCCAGTACTTC
J gene: TRBJ2-7; D gene: .; V gene: TRBV12-3/TRBV12-4; clone size: .; CDR3 protein: CASSDGTSSYEQYF; CDR3 DNA: TGTGCCAGCAGTGATGGGACATCCTCCTACGAGCAGTACTTC
J gene: TRBJ2-1; D gene: .; V gene: TRBV29-1; clone size: .; CDR3 protein: CSVNDRFGNEQFF; CDR3 DNA: TGCAGCGTGAACGACAGGTTCGGTAATGAGCAGTTCTTC
J gene: TRBJ2-7; D gene: TRBD1; V gene: TRBV20-1; clone size: few; CDR3 protein: CSAGTANYEQYF; CDR3 DNA: TGCAGTGCTGGGACAGCTAACTACGAGCAGTACTTC
J gene: TRBJ2-3; D gene: .; V gene: TRBV28; clone size: .; CDR3 protein: CASSLGGQQGLLTDTQYF; CDR3 DNA: TGTGCCAGCAGTTTAGGCGGACAGCAAGGTCTTCTGACAGATACGCAGTATTTT
J gene: TRBJ2-1; D gene: TRBD2; V gene: TRBV9; clone size: .; CDR3 protein: CASSAKTSGGAHEQFF; CDR3 DNA: TGTGCCAGCAGCGCCAAGACTAGCGGGGGGGCCCATGAGCAGTTCTTC